One sample yielded the 31 T cell receptor beta chains listed below, sequenced in a study of human T cells and chemical hapten exposure. The time point here: patch test 1, 2 weeks after DPC sensitization. This sample's treatment: therapeutic diphenylcyclopropenone sensitization with weekly scalp DPC. TCRdb itself ran the RACE reads through MiXCR, one entry per CDR3 protein. The table has some 79,000 distinct CDR3 sequences, about 7.5% seen once. The material sequenced was whole blood, taken in connection with sensitization to the hapten diphenylcyclopropenone (DPC). Receptor source: a woman aged 25-40 years with alopecia areata. Some clones in this sample may be carry-over from other donors' samples.

This rearrangement joins TRBV7-2 to TRBJ1-6; D gene uncertain. Trimming stripped 5 bases from V and 0 bases from J, with 11 bases between. The V gene's germline CDR1 is SGHTA and CDR2 FQGNSA. This CDR3 has 16 residues. The CDR3 loop is CASSPPGSSYNSPLHF. The CDR3 DNA follows: TGTGCCAGCAGCCCTCCGGGGAGCTCCTATAATTCACCCCTCCACTTT.

This clonotype appeared many times. V is TRBV3-1 and J is TRBJ1-1; no clear D gene. The V gene lost 3 bases and the J gene lost 0 bases, with 11 bases spanning the gap. The CDR3 is 15 amino acids. Per germline, CDR1 LGHDT and CDR2 YNNKEL (reference sequence). The CDR3 nucleotides read TGTGCCAGCAGCCAGAGACATCTACTGAACACTGAAGCTTTCTTT. This gives the protein CASSQRHLLNTEAFF.

This chain links TRBV3-1 with TRBJ2-5; tentative D call: TRBD1 (6 bases). Looked up from germline, CDR1 is LGHDT and CDR2 is YNNKEL (reference sequence). V lost 5 bases and J 5 bases, leaving 15 bases between the germline ends. The CDR3 has 14 amino acids. Written as DNA, the CDR3 is TGTGCCAGCAGCTATACAACAGGGTGGGAGACCCAGTACTTC. This codes for CASSYTTGWETQYF.

This clonotype was counted a few times. V gene TRBV29-1 combines with J gene TRBJ2-5, with D possibly being TRBD1 or TRBD2 (5 bases each). Germline values: CDR1 SQVTM, CDR2 ANQGSEA. Trimming stripped 4 bases from V and 0 bases from J, with 12 bases between. This CDR3 spans 14 amino acids. Here the CDR3 reads CSVVYRRYQETQYF. The CDR3 DNA reads TGCAGCGTTGTCTACAGGAGGTACCAAGAGACCCAGTACTTC.

The table lists this clonotype with a few counts. One base away lies a much larger clone, so this may be a sequencing read error. The chain carries TRBV20-1 and TRBJ2-1; 9 bases are shared with TRBD1. From germline, CDR1 is DFQATT and CDR2 SNEGSKA (reference sequence). Unmatched junction bases numbered 6, after V lost 6 bases and J lost 3 bases. The CDR3 has 14 amino acids. CDR3 coding DNA: TGCAGTGCCTCGGACAGGGGCGGCTACAATGAGCAGTTCTTC. Its protein is CSASDRGGYNEQFF.

This clonotype occurred many times. The gene calls are TRBV29-1 and TRBJ1-5; no clear D. CDR1 SQVTM and CDR2 ANQGSEA come from the germline V gene. The ends were cut back, 6 bases at V and 1 base at J, with 25 bases in the middle. The CDR3 spans 18 residues. The CDR3 loop reads CSVPPSPLGSWSNQPQHF. For the CDR3, the DNA is TGCAGCGTACCCCCGTCGCCCCTAGGGTCTTGGAGCAATCAGCCCCAGCATTTT.

In this sample, this clonotype turned up a few times. The chain uses TRBV2 and TRBJ1-5; D is possibly TRBD1 (5 bases). CDR1 SNHLY and CDR2 FYNNEI come from the germline V gene. V lost 6 bases and J 4 bases, leaving 13 bases between the germline ends. The CDR3 has 14 amino acids. The CDR3 DNA reads TGTGCCAGCAGCGGGGCAACTGGGAATCAGCCCCAGCATTTT. Translating gives CASSGATGNQPQHF.

This clonotype was counted many times. The chain has TRBV6-1 and TRBJ1-5; D not resolved. The germline gives CDR1 MNHNS, CDR2 SASEGT. The V end was cut by 6 bases, the J end by 0 bases, with 15 bases between. CDR3 length: 16 amino acids. The CDR3 here is CASRLPRGYSNQPQHF. Written as DNA, the CDR3 is TGTGCCAGCAGATTACCTCGAGGGTATAGCAATCAGCCCCAGCATTTT.

This clonotype was detected only a few times. The chain has TRBV7-2 and TRBJ1-5, with TRBD1 matching 7 bases. This CDR3 region has 15 residues. Germline lookup yields CDR1 SGHTA and CDR2 FQGNSA. J gave up 3 bases and V 1 base, and 3 bases lay outside the gene matches. In DNA, the CDR3 is TGTGCCAGCAGCTTAGAGACAGGGTTCAATCAGCCCCAGCATTTT. As protein: CASSLETGFNQPQHF.

The chain carries TRBV3-1 and TRBJ1-1; 7 bases are shared with TRBD1. With 6 bases clipped from V and 5 bases from J, the junction kept 12 bases outside the gene matches. Germline lookup yields CDR1 LGHDT and CDR2 YNNKEL (reference sequence). The CDR3 is made up of 15 amino acids. For the CDR3, the DNA is TGTGCCAGCAGTCCCCGGGACAGCAAGGGTACTGAAGCTTTCTTT. This encodes CASSPRDSKGTEAFF.

In its sample, this clonotype was seen many times. The chain recombines TRBV13 with TRBJ2-3, with a weak D call TRBD2 (6 bases). The CDR3 is 15 residues long. Trimming took off 5 bases at V and 2 bases at J, with 14 bases between the two ends. CDR1 is PRHDT and CDR2 is FYEKMQ in the germline V gene (reference sequence). DNA of the CDR3: TGTGCCAGCAGCCCCCTGGGGGGATACACAGATACGCAGTATTTT. Translating it yields CASSPLGGYTDTQYF.

This chain uses TRBV5-1 with TRBJ2-5; 7 nucleotides match TRBD1. This CDR3 comprises 15 residues. V was pared by 4 bases and J by 3 bases, with 9 bases of the junction left unmatched. Germline V gene data show CDR1 as SGHRS and CDR2 as YFSETQ. The CDR3 DNA follows: TGCGCCAGCAGCAGACAAGGGGGCTTCGAAGAGACCCAGTACTTC. It yields the protein CASSRQGGFEETQYF.

Only a few counts were recorded for this clonotype. The chain couples TRBV12-3 or TRBV12-4 to TRBJ2-3; 9 nucleotides agree with TRBD1. CDR3 length: 16 amino acids. After removal of 1 base from V and 3 bases from J, the junction contained 5 bases not matched to a gene. The CDR3, as DNA: TGTGCCAGCAGTTTAGGGCCGGGACAGGGTACAGATACGCAGTATTTT. This gives the protein CASSLGPGQGTDTQYF.

Many counts were recorded for this clonotype. The rearrangement uses TRBV4-1 and TRBJ1-4, with D perhaps TRBD1 (6 bases). Per the germline V gene, CDR1 is MGHRA and CDR2 is YSYEKL. There are 15 residues in the CDR3. V shed 0 bases and J shed 8 bases, with 13 bases lying between them. CDR3 amino acids: CASSQEWGADEKLFF. The CDR3 DNA sequence: TGCGCCAGCAGCCAAGAGTGGGGGGCGGACGAAAAACTGTTTTTT.

This clonotype occurred a few times. CDR3 DNA sequence: TGTGCCAGCAGCCAAGTGACAGGGAGTCAGCCCCAGCATTTT. This gives the protein CASSQVTGSQPQHF. V usage is TRBV12-3 or TRBV12-4 and J usage is TRBJ1-5, with 7 bases matching TRBD1. The length of the CDR3 is 14 residues. V lost 6 bases to trimming and J lost 6 bases; unmatched junction nucleotides: 8.

This clonotype was counted only a few times. The chain joins TRBV6-5 to TRBJ1-6; the D gene is possibly TRBD1 (6 bases). Germline assignment: CDR1 MNHEY and CDR2 SVGAGI. The germline V and J ends were trimmed by 6 bases and 0 bases, with 12 bases remaining between them. This CDR3 spans 16 amino acids. The CDR3 loop reads CASSRDMSSYNSPLHF. The DNA of the CDR3 is TGTGCCAGCAGCCGGGACATGAGCTCCTATAATTCACCCCTCCACTTT.

Many counts were recorded for this clonotype. The chain has TRBV12-3 or TRBV12-4 and TRBJ2-3; D is unclear. Trimming left V 7 bases short and J 3 bases short, with 14 bases between. CDR3 length: 14 residues. The CDR3: CASTNPPGTDTQYF. The CDR3 region has the DNA TGTGCCAGCACTAACCCCCCTGGAACAGATACGCAGTATTTT.

The sample holds many counts of this clonotype. This chain links TRBV19 with TRBJ1-5, with D possibly TRBD1 on 5 matching bases. This CDR3 contains 15 residues. Trimming removed 3 bases from V and 7 bases from J, with 16 bases in between. CDR1 is LNHDA and CDR2 is SQIVND in the germline V gene (reference sequence). CDR3 nucleotides: TGTGCCAGTAGTATGAGGGGCACTAGAGCCCAGCCCCAGCATTTT. Residues: CASSMRGTRAQPQHF.

This clonotype showed up many times. The chain uses TRBV6-6 and TRBJ2-7; tentatively, D is TRBD2 (5 bases). Germline V CDR1 and CDR2: MNHNY, SVGAGI (reference sequence). This CDR3 has 12 residues. Deletions cut 2 bases from V and 4 bases from J, with 6 bases between. CDR3 region: CASSYRGYEQYF. In nucleotides, the CDR3 is TGTGCCAGCAGTTACCGGGGTTACGAGCAGTACTTC.

This clonotype was recorded at least ten times. The chain couples TRBV29-1 to TRBJ2-1; D may be TRBD1 or TRBD2 (5 bases each). Trimming took 3 bases from V and 0 from J, leaving 12 bases between them. CDR3 length equals 15 residues. Per germline, CDR1 SQVTM and CDR2 ANQGSEA. CDR3 in DNA: TGCAGCGTTGACATGCCGGGGCGCTCCTACAATGAGCAGTTCTTC. Protein product: CSVDMPGRSYNEQFF.

This CDR3 reads CASSTGELAKNIQYF. The CDR3 DNA sequence: TGTGCCAGCAGTACAGGGGAACTAGCCAAAAACATTCAGTACTTC. The chain couples TRBV6-5 to TRBJ2-4; 7 bases agree with TRBD1. Germline loops: CDR1 MNHEY, CDR2 SVGAGI. The CDR3 covers 15 residues. Unmatched junction bases numbered 4, after V lost 5 bases and J lost 0 bases.

This clonotype occurred many times. The V call is TRBV27, the J call TRBJ1-5; 7 nucleotides line up with TRBD1. The V gene end was trimmed by 7 bases and the J gene end by 2 bases; junction bases not matched to a gene: 8. The CDR3 loop spans 15 amino acids. Germline loops: CDR1 MNHEY, CDR2 SMNVEV (reference sequence). The CDR3 sequence is CASNPGGAGNQPQHF. The DNA of the CDR3 is TGTGCCAGCAACCCAGGGGGAGCTGGCAATCAGCCCCAGCATTTT.

This clonotype was seen a handful of times. The chain employs TRBV5-1 and TRBJ2-5, with D possibly being TRBD1 (5 bases). Germline V lookup: CDR1 SGHRS, CDR2 YFSETQ. The CDR3 is 15 amino acids. V was cut by 0 bases and J by 5 bases, with 14 bases left in between. CDR3 coding DNA: TGCGCCAGCAGCTTGGGGGGCGGCCAAGAGGAGACCCAGTACTTC. Translation gives CASSLGGGQEETQYF.

This clonotype was recorded at least ten times. V usage is TRBV11-3 and J usage is TRBJ2-1; D is perhaps TRBD1 or TRBD2 (6 bases each). V shed 0 bases and J shed 12 bases, with 15 bases lying between them. CDR1 is SGHNT, CDR2 YENEEA, per germline. This CDR3 region has 14 residues. CDR3 loop: CASSLELGGAGQFF. CDR3 coding DNA: TGTGCCAGCAGCTTAGAACTGGGGGGCGCCGGGCAGTTCTTC.

This clonotype turned up a few times. The V gene is TRBV7-6, the J gene TRBJ1-6; tentative D call: TRBD1 (6 bases). This CDR3 is built from 15 residues. Germline V lookup: CDR1 SGHVS, CDR2 FNYEAQ. Between the trimmed V and J ends, which lost 5 bases and 5 bases, there was a span of 13 bases. Written as DNA, the CDR3 is TGTGCCAGCAGCGGCGGGACACAAAATAATTCACCCCTCCACTTT. Residues: CASSGGTQNNSPLHF.

This clonotype was found a few times. The CDR3 sequence: CASRSDRGETQYF. As DNA, the CDR3 is TGTGCCAGCAGATCGGACAGGGGAGAGACCCAGTACTTC. The gene calls are TRBV5-4 and TRBJ2-5; the match to TRBD1 covers 9 bases. The germline V gene has CDR1 SGHNT and CDR2 YYREEE (reference sequence). V dropped 5 bases and J dropped 4; count of bases not matched to a gene: 3. The CDR3 spans 13 residues.

Many counts were recorded for this clonotype. The rearrangement joins TRBV20-1 to TRBJ1-5; D ambiguous. The germline V and J ends were trimmed by 0 bases and 7 bases, with 13 bases remaining between them. Per germline, CDR1 DFQATT and CDR2 SNEGSKA (reference sequence). This CDR3 has 14 residues. CDR3 nucleotides: TGCAGTGCTAGAGAAAGGGAGGGCGGGCAGCCCCAGCATTTT. Translated, it gives CSAREREGGQPQHF.

The chain couples TRBV5-1 to TRBJ1-1, with D perhaps TRBD1 (6 bases). The V and J ends lost 2 bases and 6 bases respectively, with 11 bases between them. In germline, CDR1 is SGHRS, CDR2 YFSETQ. The CDR3 runs to 13 residues. CDR3 in amino acids: CASSLQGIAEAFF. CDR3 in DNA: TGCGCCAGCAGCTTACAGGGTATTGCTGAAGCTTTCTTT.

Concerning this clonotype itself: The germline gene is not matched at one end of the junction; a read error may be the cause. The V and J genes are TRBV9 and TRBJ2-5; D perhaps matches TRBD2 (5 bases). Germline CDR1 and CDR2: SGDLS and YYNGEE. The length of the CDR3 is 13 residues. CDR3 in amino acids: CASSVSEQKTQYF. In DNA, the CDR3 is TGTGCCAGTAGCGTGTCGGAACAAAAGACCCAGTACTTC.

This clonotype was found many times. The chain recombines TRBV13 with TRBJ2-2; 7 bases line up with TRBD1. The J segment lost 6 bases and the V segment lost 5 bases, leaving 9 bases of the junction unmatched. Germline-derived CDR1 and CDR2 are PRHDT and FYEKMQ (reference sequence). The length of the CDR3 is 15 residues. CDR3 in DNA: TGTGCCAGCAGCCGATGGGACAGAAATGCCGGGGAGCTGTTTTTT. This translates into CASSRWDRNAGELFF.

This clonotype has a handful of counts. The chain employs TRBV6-6 and TRBJ1-4; 10 nucleotides agree with TRBD1. The CDR3 contains 16 residues. After removal of 4 bases from V and 7 bases from J, the junction contained 9 bases not matched to a gene. Germline V CDR1 and CDR2: MNHNY, SVGAGI (reference sequence). CDR3 amino acids: CASSSPWTGGGEKLFF. The CDR3 DNA is TGTGCCAGCAGTTCACCCTGGACAGGGGGTGGTGAAAAACTGTTTTTT.